Listed below are T cell receptor beta chains from one sample, sequenced in a study of human T cells and chemical hapten exposure. TCRdb passed the RACE reads through MiXCR, listing each CDR3 protein once. The sample shows some 99,000 distinct CDR3 sequences, roughly a tenth of them seen only once. Sequenced material: whole blood, taken in connection with sensitization to the hapten diphenylcyclopropenone (DPC). Receptors originate from a middle-aged woman with alopecia areata. Some clones in this sample may be carry-over from other donors' samples. Each CDR3 is given with its conserved first and last residue. A D gene is named only where the DNA matches it firmly. Not every row has a clone size; where given, it reads once, few, many or a size class.

few	TRBD1	TRBJ2-7	TRBV6-2/TRBV6-3	TGTGCCAGCATACGGGACAGGGGTCGCGAGCAGTACTTC	CASIRDRGREQYF
.	.	TRBJ1-1	TRBV15	TGTGCCACCAGCAGAGATGCTGGGGTGAGGACTGAAGCTTTCTTT	CATSRDAGVRTEAFF
few	.	TRBJ1-6	TRBV4-3	TGCGCCAGCAGCCAAGTCGACAGAGATAATTCACCCCTCCACTTT	CASSQVDRDNSPLHF
few	.	TRBJ1-5	TRBV29-1	TGCAGCGTTGAGCTCACCAGCAATCAGCCCCAGCATTTT	CSVELTSNQPQHF
.	.	TRBJ1-2	TRBV28	TGTGCCAGCAGCTCCGGCGGCTACACCTTC	CASSSGGYTF
.	.	TRBJ2-3	TRBV7-9	TGTGCCAGCAGCTTACCCCATGCGGGGATTGACACAGATACGCAGTATTTT	CASSLPHAGIDTDTQYF
many	.	TRBJ2-3	TRBV9	TGTGCCAGCGGAGGCCATCGGGATACGCAGTATTTT	CASGGHRDTQYF
many	TRBD1	TRBJ1-2	TRBV7-9	TGTGCCAGCAGCTTACCCCTCGGGACAGGGTTCGGCTACACCTTC	CASSLPLGTGFGYTF
.	.	TRBJ1-4	TRBV6-5	TGTGCCAGCAGAAACAGGTCAACTAATGAAAAACTGTTTTTT	CASRNRSTNEKLFF
few	.	TRBJ2-2	TRBV10-3	TGTGCCATCATGGGACAAACCGGGGAGCTGTTTTTT	CAIMGQTGELFF
.	TRBD2	TRBJ2-1	TRBV6-2/TRBV6-3	TGTGCCAGCAGGGGACTAGCGGGGGGACCCTACAATGAGCAGTTCTTC	CASRGLAGGPYNEQFF
.	.	TRBJ1-1	TRBV11-2	TGTGCCACCGCGACGAACACTGAAGCTTTCTTT	CATATNTEAFF
once	TRBD2	TRBJ2-3	TRBV10-3	TGTGCCATCAGTGATTTCGGACTAGCGGGTGGAACAGATACGCAGTATTTT	CAISDFGLAGGTDTQYF
.	TRBD1	TRBJ2-7	TRBV27	TGTGCCAGCAGTTTCCCTCCGGGGGACAGGGGAGGGTCCTACGAGCAGTACTTC	CASSFPPGDRGGSYEQYF
many	.	TRBJ1-3	TRBV6-5	TGTGCCAGCAGTTCTCTAACCATGGTGACTGGAAACACCATATATTTT	CASSSLTMVTGNTIYF
.	.	TRBJ2-3	TRBV7-7	TGTGCTAGCAGCCCAGTTATCGGTCCCACAGATACGCAGTATTTT	CASSPVIGPTDTQYF
few	TRBD2	TRBJ2-6	TRBV28	TGTGCCAGCAGTGGTAGCGGGGGAGCGACTGGGGCCAACGTCCTGACTTTC	CASSGSGGATGANVLTF
few	.	TRBJ1-6	TRBV20-1	TGCAGTGCTAGAGTCCCGACCAGCGCGTACGACCTCCACTTT	CSARVPTSAYDLHF
many	.	TRBJ2-7	TRBV19	TGTGCCAGTAGTTCCCGTGCAGGCATCTACGAGCAGTACTTC	CASSSRAGIYEQYF
few	.	TRBJ1-2	TRBV9	TGTGCCAGCAGCGTAGGCTACACCTTC	CASSVGYTF
.	TRBD1	TRBJ1-5	TRBV7-8	TGTGCCAGCAGCTTATGGGGACAGGGGGCCGTTGGCAATCAGCCCCAGCATTTT	CASSLWGQGAVGNQPQHF
few	.	TRBJ1-6	TRBV4-1	TGCGCCAGCAGCCAAGAACGGGGGCCCCTCCACTTT	CASSQERGPLHF
few	.	TRBJ1-1	TRBV28	TGTGCCAGCAGGGGGACCCCATATGAAGCTTTCTTT	CASRGTPYEAFF
many	.	TRBJ2-7	TRBV18	TGTGCCAGCTCACCACCGGCAAGCGGGCAATGGGGCGAGCAGTACTTC	CASSPPASGQWGEQYF
many	TRBD1	TRBJ1-1	TRBV7-2	TGTGCCAGCAGCTTTCAGGGACAGGGACGCACTGAAGCTTTCTTT	CASSFQGQGRTEAFF
.	TRBD2	TRBJ2-3	TRBV25-1	TGTGCCAGCAGTGATCTGAGGCGGGGGTACACAGATACGCAGTATTTT	CASSDLRRGYTDTQYF
many	.	TRBJ2-7	TRBV29-1	TGCAGCGCCCGAGGACCTTCCTACGAGCAGTACTTC	CSARGPSYEQYF
many	.	TRBJ2-6	TRBV12-3/TRBV12-4	TGTGCCAGCAGTTCCCTCGCCAACGTCCTGACTTTC	CASSSLANVLTF
many	TRBD1	TRBJ1-2	TRBV27	TGTGCCAGCAGTCCCGGGACAGTCTATGGCTACACCTTC	CASSPGTVYGYTF
.	.	TRBJ1-1	TRBV7-7	TGTGCTAGCAGCTTGGACGCTCACACTGAAGCTTTCTTT	CASSLDAHTEAFF
few	.	TRBJ2-5	TRBV7-3	TGTGCCAGCAGCTTAAGTGGCATGGGGGAGACCCAGTACTTC	CASSLSGMGETQYF
.	TRBD1	TRBJ2-1	TRBV12-3/TRBV12-4	TGTGCCAGCAGCACTCGACAGGGGGCGAACGATGAGCAGTTCTTC	CASSTRQGANDEQFF
.	TRBD1	TRBJ1-5	TRBV6-2/TRBV6-3	TGTGCCAGCAGTTACGACACTGGACAGGGGGCCTACAGCAATCAGCCCCAGCATTTT	CASSYDTGQGAYSNQPQHF
.	.	TRBJ2-1	TRBV28	TGTGCCAGCAGTTCCCCGCCGGGACACCCCTACAATGAGCAGTTCTTC	CASSSPPGHPYNEQFF
many	.	TRBJ2-7	TRBV7-6	TGTGCCAGCAGCTCTTCGGGACTGCCTAGCTTC	CASSSSGLPSF
many	TRBD1	TRBJ2-4	TRBV6-2/TRBV6-3	TGTGCCAGCAGCTCGGCGGGGACAGGGGGAGGATCCTTC	CASSSAGTGGGSF
many	.	TRBJ1-6	TRBV6-2/TRBV6-3	TGTGCCAGCAGTGGGTTCAACTATAATTCACCCCTCCACTTT	CASSGFNYNSPLHF
many	.	TRBJ1-5	TRBV3-1	TGTGCCAGCAGCCAGAGGGGGAACTTCAATCAGCCCCAGCATTTT	CASSQRGNFNQPQHF
.	TRBD2	TRBJ2-2	TRBV12-3/TRBV12-4	TGTGCCAGCAATCCTAGCGGGGGAGTCACCGGGGAGCTGTTTTTT	CASNPSGGVTGELFF
few	.	TRBJ1-1	TRBV29-1	TGCAGCGTTGCTAACAGGGAAACGCACACTGAAGCTTTCTTT	CSVANRETHTEAFF
many	TRBD1	TRBJ2-4	TRBV28	TGTGCCAGCAGCTACGGACAGGACCTCAAAAACATTCAGTACTTC	CASSYGQDLKNIQYF
many	TRBD1	TRBJ2-3	TRBV24-1	TGTGCCACCAGTGACCCAACAGGGGCAGATACGCAGTATTTT	CATSDPTGADTQYF
many	.	TRBJ1-5	TRBV11-2	TGTGCCAGCAGCTTAGAAATAGGCGGGAATCAGCCCCAGCATTTT	CASSLEIGGNQPQHF
few	TRBD1	TRBJ2-7	TRBV5-1	TGCGCCAGCAGCCCGGGACAGGGGATCTCCTACGAGCAGTACTTC	CASSPGQGISYEQYF
many	.	TRBJ1-1	TRBV29-1	TGCAGCGCCGGGACTGGGAACACTGAAGCTTTCTTT	CSAGTGNTEAFF
many	TRBD1	TRBJ1-2	TRBV5-8	TGTGCCAGCAGCTTGAAGGTCTGGACAGGCTATGGCTACACCTTC	CASSLKVWTGYGYTF
many	TRBD2	TRBJ2-7	TRBV20-1	TGCAGTGCACCACCCGGACTAGCGGGGGGGACCCACTTC	CSAPPGLAGGTHF
few	TRBD1	TRBJ2-1	TRBV11-2	TGTGCCAGCAGCATCCGACAGGGGGCGGTCTACAATGAGCAGTTCTTC	CASSIRQGAVYNEQFF
.	.	TRBJ2-3	TRBV15	TGTGCCACCAGCAGTGTTAAAAACCCGGATGGTACGCAGTATTTT	CATSSVKNPDGTQYF